Sequencing of this T cell receptor (beta chain) was carried out in a study of control samples from healthy donors and cancer patients. TCRdb's table, derived via immunoSEQ multiplex PCR, lists solely in-frame clones and lacks some. Seen here are 100,000 to 150,000 clones, around 87% observed once, and the top ten hold less than 9.5%. Germline V gene data show CDR1 as MNHNY and CDR2 as SVGAGI (reference sequence). V was clipped by 6 bases and J by 1 base, with 3 bases between them. The CDR3 length is 11 residues. V and J are TRBV6-6 and TRBJ1-1; D is unresolved. The TCR sequence derives from a man in his forties in good health. Sequenced input: blood. The CDR3 region is CASSSNTEAFF. The CDR3 nucleotides are TGTGCCAGCAGCTCGAACACTGAAGCTTTCTTT.